This T cell receptor beta chain was found in a study of T cells expressing NK-cell markers. Across the whole study: Repertoire data for TCR beta were derived from sorted T cells (CD3+CD56+NKG2C+, CD3+CD56+NKG2C- and CD3+CD56-NKG2C+).

A 5'RACE template switching approach incorporating UMIs was used to make TCR beta cDNA. TCRdb reanalyzed the 5' RACE reads and collapses them to one entry per CDR3 protein, without DNA. The sample holds hundreds of thousands of distinct CDR3 sequences. Germline-derived CDR1 and CDR2 are KGHSH and LQKENI. This CDR3 is 17 amino acids long. This chain links TRBV18 with TRBJ2-6; with no DNA, the TCRdb D assignment of TRBD2 cannot be verified. Sequenced: blood T cells: a sorted CD56 or NKG2C T cell subset, CD4+ or CD8+ T cells, or bulk PBMC T cells (not recorded which). This receptor was taken from a woman between 18 and 70 years old in good health. The CDR3 is CASSPLGRLSGANVLTF.